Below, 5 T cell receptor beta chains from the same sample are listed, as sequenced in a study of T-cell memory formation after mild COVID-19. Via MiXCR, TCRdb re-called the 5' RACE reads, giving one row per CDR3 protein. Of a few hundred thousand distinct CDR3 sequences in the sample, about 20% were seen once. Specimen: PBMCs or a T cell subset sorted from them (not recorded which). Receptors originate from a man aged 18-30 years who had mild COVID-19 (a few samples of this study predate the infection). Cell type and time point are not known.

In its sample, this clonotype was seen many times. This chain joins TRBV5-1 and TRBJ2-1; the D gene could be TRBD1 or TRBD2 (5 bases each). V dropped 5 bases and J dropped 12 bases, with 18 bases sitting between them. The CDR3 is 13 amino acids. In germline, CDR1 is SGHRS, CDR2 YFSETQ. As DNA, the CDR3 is TGCGCCAGCAGGACCCCACCCGGGGCACGGCAGTTCTTC. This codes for CASRTPPGARQFF.

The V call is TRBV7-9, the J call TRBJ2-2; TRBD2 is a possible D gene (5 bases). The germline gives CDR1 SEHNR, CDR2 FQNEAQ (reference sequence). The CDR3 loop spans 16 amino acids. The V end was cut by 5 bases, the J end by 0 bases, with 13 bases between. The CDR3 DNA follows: TGTGCCAGCAGCCACGGGATCCGAACGAACACCGGGGAGCTGTTTTTT. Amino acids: CASSHGIRTNTGELFF.

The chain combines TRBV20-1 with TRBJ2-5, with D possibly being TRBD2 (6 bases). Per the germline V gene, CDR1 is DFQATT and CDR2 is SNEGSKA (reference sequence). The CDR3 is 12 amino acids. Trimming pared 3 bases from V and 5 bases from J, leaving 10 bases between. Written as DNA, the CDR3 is TGCAGTGCTAGCTCCCGGGGGGAGACCCAGTACTTC. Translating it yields CSASSRGETQYF.

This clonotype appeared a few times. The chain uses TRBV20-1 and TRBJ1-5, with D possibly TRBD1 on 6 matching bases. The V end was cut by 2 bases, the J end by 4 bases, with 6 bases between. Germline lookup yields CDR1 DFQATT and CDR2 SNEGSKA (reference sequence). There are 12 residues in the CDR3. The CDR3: CSARRGNQPQHF. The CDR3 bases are TGCAGTGCTAGAAGGGGGAATCAGCCCCAGCATTTT.

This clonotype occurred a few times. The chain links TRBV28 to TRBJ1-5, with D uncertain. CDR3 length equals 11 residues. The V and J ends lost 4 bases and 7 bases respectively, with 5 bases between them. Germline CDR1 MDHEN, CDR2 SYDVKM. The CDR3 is CASSSKQPQHF. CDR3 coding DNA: TGTGCCAGCAGTTCTAAGCAGCCCCAGCATTTT.